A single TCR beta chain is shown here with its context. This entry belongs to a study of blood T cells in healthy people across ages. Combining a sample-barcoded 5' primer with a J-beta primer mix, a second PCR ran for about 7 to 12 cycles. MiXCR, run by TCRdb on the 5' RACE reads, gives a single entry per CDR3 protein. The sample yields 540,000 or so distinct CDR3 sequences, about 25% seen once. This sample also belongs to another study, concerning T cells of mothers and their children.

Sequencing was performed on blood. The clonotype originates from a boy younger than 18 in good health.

The DNA for the CDR3 is TGTGCCAGCAGTGAATATATGGGGGGAAGCACAGATACGCAGTATTTT. This codes for CASSEYMGGSTDTQYF. This chain joins TRBV25-1 and TRBJ2-3; possibly TRBD2 for D (6 bases). The V gene's germline CDR1 is MGHDK and CDR2 SYGVNS. The ends were cut back, 0 bases at V and 0 bases at J, with 10 bases in the middle. The CDR3 loop spans 16 amino acids. Supplemented by reference TRBV25-1 and TRBJ2-3, the full variable domain reads EADIYQTPRYLVIGTGKKITLECSQTMGHDKMYWYQQDPGMELHLIHYSYGVNSTEKGDLSSESTVSRIRTEHFPLTLESARPSHTSQYLCASSEYMGGSTDTQYFGPGTRLTVL.